This is a list of T cell receptor beta chains from one sample in a study of T cells after yellow fever vaccination. MiXCR was run by TCRdb on the 5' RACE reads, yielding one entry per CDR3 protein. The sample lists hundreds of thousands of distinct CDR3 sequences; 9% to 15% were seen once. The sequences come from PBMCs, collected on the day of the yellow fever booster vaccination. The receptors originated from a young man who received the YFV17D yellow fever vaccine. The conserved cysteine and the conserved F or W are not part of the CDR3 here. Each record gives: V gene, CDR3 protein.

v_gene: TRBV7-9; CDR3aa: ASSSTANYGYT
v_gene: TRBV3-1; CDR3aa: ASSQDQAGNTEAF
v_gene: TRBV7-2; CDR3aa: ASSSRDRSEQY
v_gene: TRBV5-4; CDR3aa: ASSLDKGPGWGQY
v_gene: TRBV5-5; CDR3aa: ASSLGVISYEQY
v_gene: TRBV20-1; CDR3aa: SARDSQSGPRTNEKLF
v_gene: TRBV7-8; CDR3aa: ASSLVLAYQETQY
v_gene: TRBV7-3; CDR3aa: ASSPQAATNYGYT
v_gene: TRBV10-3; CDR3aa: AISRVGEDEQF
v_gene: TRBV4-3; CDR3aa: ASSQASGANYEQY
v_gene: TRBV14; CDR3aa: ASSPRGGLREDTQY
v_gene: TRBV6-2/TRBV6-3; CDR3aa: ASKTTGGGYEQY
v_gene: TRBV6-6; CDR3aa: ASSADPNYGYT
v_gene: TRBV7-2; CDR3aa: ASSLAAGGLAGSQETQY
v_gene: TRBV12-3/TRBV12-4; CDR3aa: ASSPGRKETQY
v_gene: TRBV15; CDR3aa: ATSREGTGANVLT
v_gene: TRBV10-3; CDR3aa: AISESQQAGEYNEQF
v_gene: TRBV7-8; CDR3aa: ASSAGGWSTDTQY
v_gene: TRBV7-2; CDR3aa: ASSLSYRPVTD
v_gene: TRBV7-9; CDR3aa: ASSLAPTSPEQF
v_gene: TRBV7-6; CDR3aa: ASSLEPLAGVTDTQY
v_gene: TRBV7-3; CDR3aa: ASSLSGPSNEQF
v_gene: TRBV12-3/TRBV12-4; CDR3aa: ASSRVGVGYGYT
v_gene: TRBV24-1; CDR3aa: ATSDFAGGSYNEQF
v_gene: TRBV6-2/TRBV6-3; CDR3aa: ASRDRGVHEQF
v_gene: TRBV5-1; CDR3aa: ASRETADYNYGYT
v_gene: TRBV7-2; CDR3aa: ASSFRTGSSYEQY
v_gene: TRBV6-2/TRBV6-3; CDR3aa: ASSYFERRTGTQY
v_gene: TRBV21-1; CDR3aa: ASRGGFRNEDEQF
v_gene: TRBV5-6; CDR3aa: ASRQGFDTGELF
v_gene: TRBV10-3; CDR3aa: AISEPQLGQETQY
v_gene: TRBV12-3/TRBV12-4; CDR3aa: ASSLEGQGLRQETQY
v_gene: TRBV12-3/TRBV12-4; CDR3aa: ASSLGTPEQF
v_gene: TRBV7-2; CDR3aa: ASRSTGVSDTGELF
v_gene: TRBV12-3/TRBV12-4; CDR3aa: ASTAGQGQNSPLH
v_gene: TRBV7-2; CDR3aa: ASSLGTPADTQY
v_gene: TRBV7-2; CDR3aa: ASGGYNQPQH
v_gene: TRBV20-1; CDR3aa: SASPSGTGNPQPQH
v_gene: TRBV27; CDR3aa: ASSLKHSGANVLT
v_gene: TRBV6-5; CDR3aa: ASSHGQGWNTGELF
v_gene: TRBV7-2; CDR3aa: ASSPLGGSYDEQF
v_gene: TRBV12-3/TRBV12-4; CDR3aa: ASSFLGGGSYNEQF
v_gene: TRBV11-2; CDR3aa: ASSLDQGSGSGTDTQY
v_gene: TRBV24-1; CDR3aa: ATSERDRGRGETQY
v_gene: TRBV5-1; CDR3aa: ASSPGTGVEAF